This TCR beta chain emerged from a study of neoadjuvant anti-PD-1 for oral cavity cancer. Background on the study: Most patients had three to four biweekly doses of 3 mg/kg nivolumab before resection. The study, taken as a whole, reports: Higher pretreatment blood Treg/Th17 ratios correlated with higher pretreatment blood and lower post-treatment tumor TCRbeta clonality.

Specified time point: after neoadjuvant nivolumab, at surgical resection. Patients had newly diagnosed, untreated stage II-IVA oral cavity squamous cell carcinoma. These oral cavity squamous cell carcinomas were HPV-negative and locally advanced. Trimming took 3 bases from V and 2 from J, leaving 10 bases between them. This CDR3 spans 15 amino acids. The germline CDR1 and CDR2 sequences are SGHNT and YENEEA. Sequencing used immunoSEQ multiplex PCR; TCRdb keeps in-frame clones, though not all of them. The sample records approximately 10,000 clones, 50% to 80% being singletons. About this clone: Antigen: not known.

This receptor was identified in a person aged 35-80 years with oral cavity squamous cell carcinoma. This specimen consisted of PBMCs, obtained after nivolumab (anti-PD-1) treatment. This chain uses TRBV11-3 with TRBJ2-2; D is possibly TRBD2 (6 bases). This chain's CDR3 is CASSFGRGNTGELFF. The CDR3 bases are TGTGCCAGCAGCTTCGGGCGGGGTAACACCGGGGAGCTGTTTTTT.